Listed below are T cell receptor beta chains from one sample, sequenced in a study of T cell responses to AZD1222 COVID-19 vaccine. Sequencing used immunoSEQ multiplex PCR; TCRdb keeps in-frame clones, though not all of them. The sample lists about 89,000 clones; around 90% were seen once. The sequencing here drew on peripheral blood, taken on day 0 of MenACWY control vaccination. These receptors came from an adult in good health. Each CDR3 is given with its conserved first and last residue. A D gene is named only where the DNA matches it firmly. Clone size appears in some rows only: once, few, many, or a class for an expanded clone.

>TRBV7-2|-|14|TRBJ1-4|-
TGTGCCAGCAGCCTTAGCGCAACTAATGAAAAACTGTTTTTT
CASSLSATNEKLFF
>TRBV7-2|-|16|TRBJ2-1|TRBD2
TGTGCCAGCAGCTTAGTCGCGACTAGCGGGACCAATGAGCAGTTCTTC
CASSLVATSGTNEQFF
>TRBV5-4|-|14|TRBJ2-5|-
TGTGCCAGCAGCCCACGGACAGTGGGGGAGACCCAGTACTTC
CASSPRTVGETQYF
>TRBV6-5|-|13|TRBJ1-5|-
TGTGCCAGCAGTTACGAGGGAGATCAGCCCCAGCATTTT
CASSYEGDQPQHF
>TRBV27|-|14|TRBJ1-2|-
TGTGCCAGCACAAAGGACACAACTCTCGGGGGCTACACCTTC
CASTKDTTLGGYTF
>TRBV12-3/TRBV12-4|-|13|TRBJ2-7|-
TGTGCCAGCAGTTCGGGACTTTCCTACGAGCAGTACTTC
CASSSGLSYEQYF
>TRBV2|-|13|TRBJ2-1|TRBD1
TGTGCCAGCAGGGACAGGGGTTCCGATGAGCAGTTCTTC
CASRDRGSDEQFF
>TRBV6-5|-|15|TRBJ2-3|-
TGTGCCAGCAGCTCCCCCGCAGGCAGCACAGATACGCAGTATTTT
CASSSPAGSTDTQYF
>TRBV6-5|-|15|TRBJ2-3|-
TGTGCCAGCAGTCCTACGGGGGCTAGCACAGATACGCAGTATTTT
CASSPTGASTDTQYF
>TRBV6-4|-|13|TRBJ1-2|TRBD1
TGTGCCAGCAGTGCCGACAGGGGGCTTGGCTACACCTTC
CASSADRGLGYTF
>TRBV5-1|-|14|TRBJ2-7|TRBD1
TGCGCCAGCAGCGGACAGGGGGGCCCCTACGAGCAGTACTTC
CASSGQGGPYEQYF
>TRBV28|-|14|TRBJ1-6|-
TGTGCCAGCAGTACGGGGGTCCATAATTCACCCCTCCACTTT
CASSTGVHNSPLHF
>TRBV19|-|13|TRBJ1-1|-
TGTGCCAGTAGTATAGTGGGGGACACTGAAGCTTTCTTT
CASSIVGDTEAFF
>TRBV20-1|-|11|TRBJ2-7|-
TGCAGTGCTCGGACTAAGTACGAGCAGTACTTC
CSARTKYEQYF
>TRBV3-1/TRBV3-2|-|14|TRBJ1-3|-
TGTGCCAGCAGCCAAGTTAGTACTTCGAACACCATATATTTT
CASSQVSTSNTIYF
>TRBV28|-|13|TRBJ2-3|TRBD2
TGTGCCAGCAGTACGGGGGGGACAGATACGCAGTATTTT
CASSTGGTDTQYF
>TRBV28|-|13|TRBJ2-7|TRBD1
TGTGCCAGCAGTCGGACAGGGTACGGCGAGCAGTACTTC
CASSRTGYGEQYF
>TRBV28|-|14|TRBJ1-5|TRBD1
TGTGCCAGCAGCGGAGAGGGGGCCAATCAGCCCCAGCATTTT
CASSGEGANQPQHF
>TRBV10-3|-|17|TRBJ2-3|TRBD2
TGTGCCATCAGTGAGGGACTAGCGGGGGGGATCGCAGATACGCAGTATTTT
CAISEGLAGGIADTQYF
>TRBV7-9|once|14|TRBJ1-1|-
TGTGCCAGCAGCTTCGGGATGGAGGACACTGAAGCTTTCTTT
CASSFGMEDTEAFF
>TRBV10-3|-|14|TRBJ2-5|-
TGTGCCTCGAAGGAACAAGAAACTCAAGAGACCCAGTACTTC
CASKEQETQETQYF
>TRBV28|-|14|TRBJ1-2|TRBD1
TGTGCCAGCAGTTCCGGGGACAGGGTGGGTGGCTACACCTTC
CASSSGDRVGGYTF
>TRBV6-5|-|13|TRBJ1-1|-
TGTGCCAGCAATAAGGCAATGAACACTGAAGCTTTCTTT
CASNKAMNTEAFF
>TRBV24-1|-|14|TRBJ1-1|-
TGTGCCACCAGCGAGGGTGGCATGAACACTGAAGCTTTCTTT
CATSEGGMNTEAFF
>TRBV28|-|14|TRBJ1-4|-
TGTGCCAGCAGTCAACAGGTTCTTGATGAAAAACTGTTTTTT
CASSQQVLDEKLFF
>TRBV19|-|17|TRBJ2-7|TRBD1
TGTGCCAGTAGTATAGGGACCGCGGACAGGGTATTGTACGAGCAGTACTTC
CASSIGTADRVLYEQYF